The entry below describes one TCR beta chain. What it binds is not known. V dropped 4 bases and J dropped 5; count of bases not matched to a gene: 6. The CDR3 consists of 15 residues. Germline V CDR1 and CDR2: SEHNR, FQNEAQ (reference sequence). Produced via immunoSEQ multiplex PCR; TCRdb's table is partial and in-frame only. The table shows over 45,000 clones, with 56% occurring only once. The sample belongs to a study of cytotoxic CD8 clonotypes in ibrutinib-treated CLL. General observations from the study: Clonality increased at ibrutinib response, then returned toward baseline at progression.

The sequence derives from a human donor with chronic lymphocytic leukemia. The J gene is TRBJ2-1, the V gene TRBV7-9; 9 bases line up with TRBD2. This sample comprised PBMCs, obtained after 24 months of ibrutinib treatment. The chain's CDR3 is CASSSQLAGDNEQFF. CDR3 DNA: TGTGCCAGCAGCTCCCAATTAGCGGGAGACAATGAGCAGTTCTTC.